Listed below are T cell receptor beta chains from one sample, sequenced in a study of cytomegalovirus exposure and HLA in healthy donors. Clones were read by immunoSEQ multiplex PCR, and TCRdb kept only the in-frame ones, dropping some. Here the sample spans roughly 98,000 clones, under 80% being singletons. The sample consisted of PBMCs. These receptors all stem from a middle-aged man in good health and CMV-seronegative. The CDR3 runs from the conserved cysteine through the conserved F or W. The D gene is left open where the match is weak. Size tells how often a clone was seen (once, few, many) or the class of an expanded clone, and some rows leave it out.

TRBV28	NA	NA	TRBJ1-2	CASSLGGREGYGYTF	TGTGCCAGCAGTTTAGGAGGGCGCGAGGGCTATGGCTACACCTTC
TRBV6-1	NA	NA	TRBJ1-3	CASSPPVDFGNTIYF	TGTGCCAGCAGTCCCCCCGTGGACTTTGGAAACACCATATATTTT
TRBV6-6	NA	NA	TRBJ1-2	CASTQDSVLNYGYTF	TGTGCCAGCACCCAAGATTCGGTTCTAAACTATGGCTACACCTTC
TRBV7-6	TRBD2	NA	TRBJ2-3	CASGRLAGGADTQYF	TGTGCCAGCGGCCGACTAGCGGGGGGGGCAGATACGCAGTATTTT
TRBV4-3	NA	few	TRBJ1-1	CASSQRGPGARNTEAFF	TGCGCCAGCAGCCAAAGGGGCCCAGGGGCACGGAACACTGAAGCTTTCTTT
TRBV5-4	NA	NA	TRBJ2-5	CASSFLAGQETQYF	TGTGCCAGCAGCTTTTTGGCGGGACAAGAGACCCAGTACTTC
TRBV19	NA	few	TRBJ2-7	CASSIERETTYEQYF	TGTGCCAGTAGTATTGAACGGGAGACCACCTACGAGCAGTACTTC
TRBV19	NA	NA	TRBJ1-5	CASSLTGSFHQPQHF	TGTGCCAGTAGCCTGACAGGATCTTTCCATCAGCCCCAGCATTTT
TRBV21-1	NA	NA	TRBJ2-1	CDSNNTENEQFF	TGTGACAGCAATAACACAGAAAATGAGCAGTTCTTC
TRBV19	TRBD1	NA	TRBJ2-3	CASATAGTGLTDTQYF	TGTGCCAGTGCAACTGCCGGGACAGGGCTCACAGATACGCAGTATTTT
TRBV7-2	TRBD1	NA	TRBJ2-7	CASSLDRTGIYGQYF	TGTGCCAGCAGCTTAGACAGGACAGGGATCTACGGGCAGTACTTC
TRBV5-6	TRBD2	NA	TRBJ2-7	CASSLGLTSGYSYEQYF	TGTGCCAGCAGCTTGGGCCTGACTAGCGGGTACTCATACGAGCAGTACTTC
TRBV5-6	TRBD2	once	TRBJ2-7	CASSLFSGGAYEQYF	TGTGCCAGCAGCTTATTTAGCGGGGGGGCGTATGAGCAGTACTTC
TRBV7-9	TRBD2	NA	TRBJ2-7	CSSSLGFLTSGPYEQYF	TGTTCCAGCAGCTTAGGCTTTCTGACTAGCGGACCGTACGAGCAGTACTTC
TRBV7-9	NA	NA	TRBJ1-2	CSSSSAGGSPYGYTF	TGTTCCAGCAGCAGCGCGGGGGGGTCACCCTATGGCTACACCTTC
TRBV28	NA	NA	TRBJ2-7	CASSPRTTPYEQYF	TGTGCCAGCAGCCCCCGGACTACCCCCTACGAGCAGTACTTC
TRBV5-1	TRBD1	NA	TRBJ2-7	CASSGGQTYEQYF	TGCGCCAGCAGCGGGGGACAGACCTACGAGCAGTACTTC
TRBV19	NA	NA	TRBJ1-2	CASSDPPANYGYTF	TGTGCCAGTAGTGATCCACCAGCTAACTATGGCTACACCTTC
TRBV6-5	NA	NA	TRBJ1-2	CASSYSYPGVDYGYTF	TGTGCCAGCAGTTACTCTTACCCGGGAGTGGACTATGGCTACACCTTC
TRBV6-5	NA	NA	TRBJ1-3	CASSFGGSGNTIYF	TGTGCCAGCAGTTTTGGAGGGTCTGGAAACACCATATATTTT
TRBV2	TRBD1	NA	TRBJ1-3	CASSERTGGYTIYF	TGTGCCAGCAGTGAAAGGACAGGGGGCTACACCATATATTTT
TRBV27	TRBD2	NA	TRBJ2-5	CASSFRLAGVLGSVETQYF	TGTGCCAGCAGTTTTAGGCTAGCGGGAGTTTTGGGGTCGGTGGAGACCCAGTACTTC
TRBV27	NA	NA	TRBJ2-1	CASSPDTNMGREQFF	TGTGCCAGCAGTCCGGACACTAACATGGGTCGAGAGCAGTTCTTC
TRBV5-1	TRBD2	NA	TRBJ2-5	CASSLVGSSGVGETQYF	TGCGCCAGCAGCTTGGTTGGATCTAGCGGGGTAGGAGAGACCCAGTACTTC
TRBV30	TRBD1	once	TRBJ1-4	CAWSDTGENEKLFF	TGTGCCTGGAGCGATACAGGGGAGAATGAAAAACTGTTTTTT
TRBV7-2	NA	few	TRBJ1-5	CASSSYGSNQPQHF	TGTGCCAGCAGCTCTTATGGCAGCAATCAGCCCCAGCATTTT
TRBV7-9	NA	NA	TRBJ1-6	CASRAGYNSPLHF	TGTGCCAGTCGTGCGGGTTATAATTCACCCCTCCACTTT
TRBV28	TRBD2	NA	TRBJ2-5	CASFVSGGETQYF	TGTGCCAGCTTCGTGTCGGGGGGTGAGACCCAGTACTTC
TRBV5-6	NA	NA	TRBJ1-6	CASSLAAAATPLHF	TGTGCCAGCAGCTTGGCCGCGGCTGCAACACCCCTCCACTTT
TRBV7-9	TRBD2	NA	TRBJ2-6	CASSLGLATGANVLTF	TGTGCCAGCAGCTTGGGACTAGCGACTGGGGCCAACGTCCTGACTTTC